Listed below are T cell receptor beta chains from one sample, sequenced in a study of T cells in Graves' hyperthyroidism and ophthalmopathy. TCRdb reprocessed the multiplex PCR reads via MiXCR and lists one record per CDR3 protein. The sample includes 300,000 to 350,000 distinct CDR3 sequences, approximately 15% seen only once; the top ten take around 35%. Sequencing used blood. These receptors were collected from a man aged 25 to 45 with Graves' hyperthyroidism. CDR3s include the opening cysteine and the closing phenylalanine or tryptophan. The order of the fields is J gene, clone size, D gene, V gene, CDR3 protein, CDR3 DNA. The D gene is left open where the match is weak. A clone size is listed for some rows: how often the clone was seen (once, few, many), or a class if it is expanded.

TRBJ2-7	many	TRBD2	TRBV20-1	CSARGASGNDEQYF	TGCAGTGCTAGGGGGGCTAGCGGGAATGACGAGCAGTACTTC
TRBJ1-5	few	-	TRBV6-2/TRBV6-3	CASSQTNSNQPQHF	TGTGCCAGCAGTCAGACAAATAGCAATCAGCCCCAGCATTTT
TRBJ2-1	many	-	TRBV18	CASSPGLREQFF	TGTGCCAGCTCACCAGGGTTGCGGGAGCAGTTCTTC
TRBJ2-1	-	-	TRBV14	CASSQVRGWDEQFF	TGTGCCAGCAGCCAAGTCAGAGGGTGGGATGAGCAGTTCTTC
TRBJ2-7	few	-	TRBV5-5	CASSFFNPYEQYF	TGTGCCAGCAGCTTCTTTAACCCTTACGAGCAGTACTTC
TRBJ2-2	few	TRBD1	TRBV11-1	CASSLWDRGRELFF	TGTGCCAGCAGCCTATGGGACAGGGGAAGGGAGCTGTTTTTT
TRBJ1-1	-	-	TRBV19	CASSAQTGITEAFF	TGTGCCAGTAGTGCCCAAACAGGAATCACTGAAGCTTTCTTT
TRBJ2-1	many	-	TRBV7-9	CASSPRGYNEQFF	TGTGCCAGCAGCCCACGAGGGTACAATGAGCAGTTCTTC
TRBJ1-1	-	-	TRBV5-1	CASGLGDLMEAFF	TGCGCCAGCGGCTTGGGGGACTTGATGGAAGCTTTCTTT
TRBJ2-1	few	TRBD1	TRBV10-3	CAILNRTGNNEQFF	TGTGCCATTTTAAACCGGACAGGGAACAATGAGCAGTTCTTC
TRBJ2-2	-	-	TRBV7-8	CASSPLSPELFF	TGTGCCAGCAGCCCACTGTCCCCCGAGCTGTTTTTT
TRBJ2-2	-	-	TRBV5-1	CASSWGGAGELFF	TGCGCCAGCAGCTGGGGCGGGGCCGGGGAGCTGTTTTTT
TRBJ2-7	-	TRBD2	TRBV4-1	CASSQEIAGGPVEQYF	TGCGCCAGCAGCCAAGAAATAGCGGGAGGGCCGGTCGAGCAGTACTTC
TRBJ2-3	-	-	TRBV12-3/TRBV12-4	CASSYRVRDTQYF	TGTGCCAGCAGTTACAGGGTCAGAGATACGCAGTATTTT
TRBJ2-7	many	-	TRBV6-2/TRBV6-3	CASSYPTPSGTLYEQYF	TGTGCCAGCAGTTACCCCACTCCCTCCGGGACTCTCTACGAGCAGTACTTC
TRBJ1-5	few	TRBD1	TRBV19	CASRTTGGPNQPQHF	TGTGCCAGTAGAACAACAGGGGGCCCTAATCAGCCCCAGCATTTT
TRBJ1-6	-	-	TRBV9	CASSVAWGADSPLHF	TGTGCCAGCAGCGTAGCGTGGGGGGCCGATTCACCCCTCCACTTT
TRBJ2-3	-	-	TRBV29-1	CSVARMISTDTQYF	TGCAGCGTCGCCCGTATGATCTCTACAGATACGCAGTATTTT
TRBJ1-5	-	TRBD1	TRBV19	CASGEQGTYQPQHF	TGTGCCAGTGGGGAACAGGGGACATATCAGCCCCAGCATTTT
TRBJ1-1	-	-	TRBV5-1	CASRRHPNTEAFF	TGTGCCAGCAGAAGACACCCGAACACTGAAGCTTTCTTT
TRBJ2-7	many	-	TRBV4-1	CASSQEVEQGYEQYF	TGCGCCAGCAGCCAAGAAGTAGAACAGGGCTACGAGCAGTACTTC
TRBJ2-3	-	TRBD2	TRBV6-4	CASSDSTGGGTDTQYF	TGTGCCAGCAGTGACTCGACGGGAGGGGGCACAGATACGCAGTATTTT
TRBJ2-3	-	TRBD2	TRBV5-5	CASSPRLAHQVDTQYF	TGTGCCAGCAGTCCCCGACTAGCCCACCAGGTAGATACGCAGTATTTT
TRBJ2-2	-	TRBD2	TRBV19	CASSIQRGKGYTGELFF	TGTGCCAGTAGTATACAGCGGGGAAAGGGGTACACCGGGGAGCTGTTTTTT
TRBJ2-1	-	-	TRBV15	CATSSRDRYNEQFF	TGTGCCACCAGCTCCCGGGACCGCTACAATGAGCAGTTCTTC
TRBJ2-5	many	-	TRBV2	CASSESPLETQYF	TGTGCCAGCAGTGAATCCCCGCTAGAGACCCAGTACTTC
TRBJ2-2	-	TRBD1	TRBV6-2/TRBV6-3	CASTGTGAGELFF	TGTGCCAGCACCGGGACAGGGGCCGGGGAGCTGTTTTTT
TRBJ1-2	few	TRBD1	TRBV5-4	CASSRQGQGAYGYTF	TGTGCCAGCAGCAGACAAGGACAGGGAGCCTATGGCTACACCTTC
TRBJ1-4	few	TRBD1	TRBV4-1	CASSQDGDSTKLFF	TGCGCCAGCAGCCAAGATGGGGACAGTACTAAACTGTTTTTT
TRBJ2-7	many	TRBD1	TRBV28	CASSSLDRVHEQYF	TGTGCCAGCAGTTCTCTGGACAGGGTACACGAGCAGTACTTC
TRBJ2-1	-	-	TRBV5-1	CASSRMMAGGDEQFF	TGCGCCAGCAGCCGCATGATGGCGGGCGGGGATGAGCAGTTCTTC
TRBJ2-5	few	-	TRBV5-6	CASSLGRTERETQYF	TGTGCCAGCAGCCTCGGTCGGACCGAGCGGGAGACCCAGTACTTC
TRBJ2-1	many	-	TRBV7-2	CASGSQAHYNEQFF	TGTGCCAGCGGGTCACAGGCTCACTACAATGAGCAGTTCTTC
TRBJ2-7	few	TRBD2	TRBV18	CASSRLAAEDEQYF	TGTGCCAGCTCGCGACTAGCGGCGGAGGACGAGCAGTACTTC
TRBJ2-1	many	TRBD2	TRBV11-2	CASSLGWGGVIDEQFF	TGTGCCAGCAGCTTAGGATGGGGAGGGGTAATCGATGAGCAGTTCTTC
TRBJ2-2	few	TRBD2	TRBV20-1	CSAAPGRANTGELFF	TGCAGTGCCGCCCCGGGGAGGGCGAACACCGGGGAGCTGTTTTTT
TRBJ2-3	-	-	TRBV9	CASSTPWASTDTQYF	TGTGCCAGTAGCACCCCTTGGGCCAGCACAGATACGCAGTATTTT
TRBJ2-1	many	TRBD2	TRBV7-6	CASSWNGGGVNEQFF	TGTGCCAGCAGCTGGAACGGGGGAGGGGTCAATGAGCAGTTCTTC
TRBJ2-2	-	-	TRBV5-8	CASSREEGSTGELFF	TGTGCCAGCAGCCGTGAGGAGGGTAGCACCGGGGAGCTGTTTTTT
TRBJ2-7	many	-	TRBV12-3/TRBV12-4	CASSLGKGLYEQYF	TGTGCCAGCAGTTTGGGTAAGGGGCTCTACGAGCAGTACTTC
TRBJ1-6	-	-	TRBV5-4	CASRRDTSNSPLHF	TGTGCCAGCAGGCGGGACACATCAAATTCACCCCTCCACTTT
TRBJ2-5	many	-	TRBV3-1	CASSRTGPEETQYF	TGTGCCAGCAGCCGGACGGGCCCGGAAGAGACCCAGTACTTC
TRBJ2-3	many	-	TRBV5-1	CASSYGAPWALYPTDTQYF	TGCGCCAGCAGCTACGGGGCTCCCTGGGCCCTTTACCCCACAGATACGCAGTATTTT
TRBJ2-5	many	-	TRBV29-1	CSVVTGNRETQYF	TGCAGCGTTGTAACAGGGAATCGAGAGACCCAGTACTTC
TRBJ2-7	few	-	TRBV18	CASSTSSPLPFHEQYF	TGTGCCAGCTCCACCAGCTCTCCTCTCCCCTTCCACGAGCAGTACTTC
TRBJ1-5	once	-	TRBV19	CASSIVPRYSPQHF	TGTGCCAGTAGTATAGTCCCACGGTACTCGCCCCAGCATTTT
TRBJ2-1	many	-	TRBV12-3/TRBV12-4	CASRNTGPWERSGNEQFF	TGTGCCAGCAGGAACACGGGGCCATGGGAGCGGAGTGGGAATGAGCAGTTCTTC
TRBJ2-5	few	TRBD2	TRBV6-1	CASSEWASGGQETQYF	TGTGCCAGCAGTGAATGGGCTAGCGGGGGTCAAGAGACCCAGTACTTC
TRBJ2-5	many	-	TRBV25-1	CAKLTDVQETQYF	TGTGCCAAACTAACCGACGTTCAAGAGACCCAGTACTTC
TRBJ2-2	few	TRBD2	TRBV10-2	CASSEPGGVTGELFF	TGCGCCAGCAGTGAGCCTGGGGGGGTCACCGGGGAGCTGTTTTTT
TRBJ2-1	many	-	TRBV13	CASSLGGNSGASSYNEQFF	TGTGCCAGCAGCTTAGGGGGTAATAGCGGTGCCAGCTCCTACAATGAGCAGTTCTTC
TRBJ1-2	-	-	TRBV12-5	CASSGGWDYGYTF	TGTGCTAGTTCGGGGGGTTGGGACTATGGCTACACCTTC
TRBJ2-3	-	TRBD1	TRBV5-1	CASNLDRVIDTQYF	TGCGCCAGCAACCTGGACAGGGTCATAGATACGCAGTATTTT
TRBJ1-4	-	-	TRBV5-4	CASSLTASNEKLFF	TGTGCCAGCAGCTTGACAGCTTCTAATGAAAAACTGTTTTTT